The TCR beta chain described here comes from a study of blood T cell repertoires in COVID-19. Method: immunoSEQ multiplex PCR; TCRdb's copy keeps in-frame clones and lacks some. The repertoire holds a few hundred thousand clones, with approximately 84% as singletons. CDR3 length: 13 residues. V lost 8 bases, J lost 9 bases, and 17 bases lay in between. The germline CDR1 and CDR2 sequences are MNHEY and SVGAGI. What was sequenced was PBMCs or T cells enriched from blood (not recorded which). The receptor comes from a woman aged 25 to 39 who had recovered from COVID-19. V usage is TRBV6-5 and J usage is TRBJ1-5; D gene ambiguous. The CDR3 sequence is CASRVTAGWPQHF. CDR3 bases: TGTGCCAGCCGGGTCACGGCCGGATGGCCCCAGCATTTT.